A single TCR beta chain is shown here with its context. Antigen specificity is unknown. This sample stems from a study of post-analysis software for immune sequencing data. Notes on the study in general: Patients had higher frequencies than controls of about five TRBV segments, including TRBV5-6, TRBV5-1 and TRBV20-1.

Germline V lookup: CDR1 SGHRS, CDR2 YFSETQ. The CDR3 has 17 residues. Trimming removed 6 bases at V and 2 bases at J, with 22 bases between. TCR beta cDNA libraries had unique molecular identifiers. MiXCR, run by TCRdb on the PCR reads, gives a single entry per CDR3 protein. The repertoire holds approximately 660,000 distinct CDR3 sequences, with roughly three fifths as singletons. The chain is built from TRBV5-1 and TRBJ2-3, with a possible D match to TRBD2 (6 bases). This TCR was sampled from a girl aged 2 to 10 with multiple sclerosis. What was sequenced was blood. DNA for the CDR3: TGCGCCAGCACCCCTGGAGGAGGGACTTTATACACAGATACGCAGTATTTT. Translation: CASTPGGGTLYTDTQYF.